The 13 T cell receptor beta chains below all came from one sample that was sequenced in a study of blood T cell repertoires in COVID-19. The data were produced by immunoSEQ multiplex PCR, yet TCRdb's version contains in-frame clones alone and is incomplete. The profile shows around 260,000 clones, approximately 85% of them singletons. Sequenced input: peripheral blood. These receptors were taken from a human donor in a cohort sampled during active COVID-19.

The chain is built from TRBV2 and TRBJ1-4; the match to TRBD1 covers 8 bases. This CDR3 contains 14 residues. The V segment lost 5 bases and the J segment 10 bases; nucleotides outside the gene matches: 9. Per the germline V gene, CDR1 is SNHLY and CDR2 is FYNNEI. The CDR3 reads CASSRDRIGGKLFF. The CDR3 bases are TGTGCCAGCAGTAGGGACAGGATAGGAGGAAAACTGTTTTTT.

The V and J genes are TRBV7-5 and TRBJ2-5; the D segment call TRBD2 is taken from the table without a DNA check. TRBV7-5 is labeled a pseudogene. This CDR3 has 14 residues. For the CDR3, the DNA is TGTGCCAGAAGGACTCCTAGCGGGGCAGAGACCCAGTACTTC. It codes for CARRTPSGAETQYF.

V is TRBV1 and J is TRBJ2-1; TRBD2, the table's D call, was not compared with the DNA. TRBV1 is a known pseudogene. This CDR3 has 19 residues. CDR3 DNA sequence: TGCACCAGCAGCCAATCGCGATCGGGACTAGCGGGAAACTACAATGAGCAGTTCTTC. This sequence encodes CTSSQSRSGLAGNYNEQFF.

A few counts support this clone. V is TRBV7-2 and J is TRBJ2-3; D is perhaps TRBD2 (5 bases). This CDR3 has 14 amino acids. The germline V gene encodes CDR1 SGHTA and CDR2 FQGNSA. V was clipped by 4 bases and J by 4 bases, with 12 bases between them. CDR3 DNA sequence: TGTGCCAGCAGCTCGAGGGCCAGGTCAGATACGCAGTATTTT. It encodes CASSSRARSDTQYF. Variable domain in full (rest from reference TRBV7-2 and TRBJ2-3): GAGVSQSPSNKVTEKGKDVELRCDPISGHTALYWYRQSLGQGLEFLIYFQGNSAPDKSGLPSDRFSAERTGGSVSTLTIQRTQQEDSAVYLCASSSRARSDTQYFGPGTRLTVL.

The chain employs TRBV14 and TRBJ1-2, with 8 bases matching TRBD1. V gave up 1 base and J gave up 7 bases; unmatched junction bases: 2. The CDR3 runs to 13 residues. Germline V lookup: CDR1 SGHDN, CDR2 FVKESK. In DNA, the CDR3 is TGTGCCAGCAGCCAAGTCGACAGGGGTGGCTACACCTTC. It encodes CASSQVDRGGYTF.

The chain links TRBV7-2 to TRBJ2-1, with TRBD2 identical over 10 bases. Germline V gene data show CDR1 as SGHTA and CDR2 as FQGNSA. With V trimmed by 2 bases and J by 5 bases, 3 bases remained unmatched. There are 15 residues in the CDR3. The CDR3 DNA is TGTGCCAGCAGCTTACAAGCGGGAGGGAACAATGAGCAGTTCTTC. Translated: CASSLQAGGNNEQFF. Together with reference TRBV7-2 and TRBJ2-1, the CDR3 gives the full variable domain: GAGVSQSPSNKVTEKGKDVELRCDPISGHTALYWYRQSLGQGLEFLIYFQGNSAPDKSGLPSDRFSAERTGGSVSTLTIQRTQQEDSAVYLCASSLQAGGNNEQFFGPGTRLTVL.

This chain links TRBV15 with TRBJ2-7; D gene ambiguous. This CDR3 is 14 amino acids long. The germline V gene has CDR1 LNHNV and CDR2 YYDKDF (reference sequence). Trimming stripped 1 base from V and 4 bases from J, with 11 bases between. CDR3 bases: TGTGCCACCAGCAGAGGTCTAGATCTGTACGAGCAGTACTTC. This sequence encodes CATSRGLDLYEQYF.

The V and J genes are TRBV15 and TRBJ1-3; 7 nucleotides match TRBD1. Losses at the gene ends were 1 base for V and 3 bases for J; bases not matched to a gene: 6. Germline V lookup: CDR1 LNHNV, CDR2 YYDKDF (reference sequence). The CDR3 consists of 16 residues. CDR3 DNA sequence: TGTGCCACCAGCAGAGGACAGGGTGATCGTGGAAACACCATATATTTT. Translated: CATSRGQGDRGNTIYF.

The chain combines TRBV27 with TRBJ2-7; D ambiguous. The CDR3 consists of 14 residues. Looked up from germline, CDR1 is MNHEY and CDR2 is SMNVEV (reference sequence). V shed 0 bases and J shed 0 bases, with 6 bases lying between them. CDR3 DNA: TGTGCCAGCAGTTTATCCCAGGTCTCCTACGAGCAGTACTTC. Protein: CASSLSQVSYEQYF.

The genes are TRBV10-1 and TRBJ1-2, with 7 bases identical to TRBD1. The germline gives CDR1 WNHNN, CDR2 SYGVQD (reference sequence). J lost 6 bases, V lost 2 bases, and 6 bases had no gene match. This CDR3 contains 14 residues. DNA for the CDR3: TGCGCCAGCAGTGAGCCCGACAGGGAGCATGGCTACACCTTC. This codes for CASSEPDREHGYTF.

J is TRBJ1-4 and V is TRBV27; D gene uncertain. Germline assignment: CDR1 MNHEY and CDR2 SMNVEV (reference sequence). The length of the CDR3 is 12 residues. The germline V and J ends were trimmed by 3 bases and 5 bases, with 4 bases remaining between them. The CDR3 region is CASSFQNEKLFF. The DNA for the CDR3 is TGTGCCAGCAGTTTCCAGAATGAAAAACTGTTTTTT.

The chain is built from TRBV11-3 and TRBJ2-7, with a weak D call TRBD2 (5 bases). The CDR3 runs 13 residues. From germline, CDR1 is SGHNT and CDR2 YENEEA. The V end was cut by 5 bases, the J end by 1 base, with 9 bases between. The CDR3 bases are TGTGCCAGCAGCGGGAGAACGTCCTACGAGCAGTACTTC. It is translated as CASSGRTSYEQYF.

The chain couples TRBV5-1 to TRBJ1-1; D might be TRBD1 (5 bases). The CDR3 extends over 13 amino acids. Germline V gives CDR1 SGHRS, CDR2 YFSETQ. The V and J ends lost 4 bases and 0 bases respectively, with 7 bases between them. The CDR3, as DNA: TGCGCCAGCAGCCACAGGATGAACACTGAAGCTTTCTTT. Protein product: CASSHRMNTEAFF.